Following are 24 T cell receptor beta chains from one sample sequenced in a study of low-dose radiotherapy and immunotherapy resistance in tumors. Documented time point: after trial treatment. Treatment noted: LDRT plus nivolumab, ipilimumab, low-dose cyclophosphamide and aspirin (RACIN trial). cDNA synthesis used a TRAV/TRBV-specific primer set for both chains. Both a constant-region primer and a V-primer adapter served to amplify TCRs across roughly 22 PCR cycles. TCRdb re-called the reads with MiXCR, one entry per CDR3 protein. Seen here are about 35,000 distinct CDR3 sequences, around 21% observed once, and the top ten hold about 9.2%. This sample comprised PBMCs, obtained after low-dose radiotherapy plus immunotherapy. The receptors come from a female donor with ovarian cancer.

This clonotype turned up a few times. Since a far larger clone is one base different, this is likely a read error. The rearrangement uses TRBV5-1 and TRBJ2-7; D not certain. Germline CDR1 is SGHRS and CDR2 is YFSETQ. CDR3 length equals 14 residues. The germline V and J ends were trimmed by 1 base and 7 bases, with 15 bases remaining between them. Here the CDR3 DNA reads TGCGCCAGCAGCTTGAATCCAGCGAACAATGAGCAGTACTTC. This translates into CASSLNPANNEQYF. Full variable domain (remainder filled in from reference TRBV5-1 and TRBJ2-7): KAGVTQTPRYLIKTRGQQVTLSCSPISGHRSVSWYQQTPGQGLQFLFEYFSETQRNKGNFPGRFSGRQFSNSRSEMNVSTLELGDSALYLCASSLNPANNEQYFGPGTRLTVT.

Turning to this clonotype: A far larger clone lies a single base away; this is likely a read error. Here the CDR3 DNA reads TGTCCCAGCACTTTGGCCGGAACAGGGGCCCCCTACAATGAGCAGTTCTTC. Protein sequence: CPSTLAGTGAPYNEQFF. V usage is TRBV26 and J usage is TRBJ2-1; TRBD1 was called by the table and not checked on the DNA. TRBV26 is deemed a pseudogene. This CDR3 region has 17 residues.

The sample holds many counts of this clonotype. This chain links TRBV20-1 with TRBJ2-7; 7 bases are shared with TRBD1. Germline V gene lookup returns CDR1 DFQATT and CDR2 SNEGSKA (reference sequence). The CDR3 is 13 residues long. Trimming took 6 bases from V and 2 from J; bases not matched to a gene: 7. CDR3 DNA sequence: TGCAGTGCCTCACAGGGGTCTGCCTACGAGCAGTACTTC. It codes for CSASQGSAYEQYF.

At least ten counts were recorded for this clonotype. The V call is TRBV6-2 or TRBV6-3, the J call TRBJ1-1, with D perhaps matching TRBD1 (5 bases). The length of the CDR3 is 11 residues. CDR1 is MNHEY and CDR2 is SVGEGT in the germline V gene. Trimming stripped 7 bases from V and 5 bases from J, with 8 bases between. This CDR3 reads CASNAGTEAFF. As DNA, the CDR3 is TGTGCCAGCAATGCAGGGACTGAAGCTTTCTTT.

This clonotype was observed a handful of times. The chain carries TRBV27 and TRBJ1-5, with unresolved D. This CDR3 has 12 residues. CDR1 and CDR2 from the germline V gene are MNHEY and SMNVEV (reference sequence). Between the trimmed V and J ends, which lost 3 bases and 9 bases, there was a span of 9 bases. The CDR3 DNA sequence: TGTGCCAGCAGTTTCGGGGTAGGGCCCCAGCATTTT. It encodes CASSFGVGPQHF.

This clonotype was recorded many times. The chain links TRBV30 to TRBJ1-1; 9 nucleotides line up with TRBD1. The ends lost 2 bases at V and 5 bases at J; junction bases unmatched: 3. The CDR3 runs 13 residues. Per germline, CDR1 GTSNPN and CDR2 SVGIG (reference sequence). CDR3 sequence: CAWSTGGGTEAFF. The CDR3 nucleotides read TGTGCCTGGAGTACAGGGGGCGGGACTGAAGCTTTCTTT.

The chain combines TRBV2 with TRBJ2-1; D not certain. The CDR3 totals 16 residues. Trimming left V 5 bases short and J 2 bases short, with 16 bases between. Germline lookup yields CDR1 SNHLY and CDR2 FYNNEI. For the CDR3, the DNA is TGTGCCAGCAGTTCGATGACCTTGCCAACCTACAATGAGCAGTTCTTC. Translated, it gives CASSSMTLPTYNEQFF.

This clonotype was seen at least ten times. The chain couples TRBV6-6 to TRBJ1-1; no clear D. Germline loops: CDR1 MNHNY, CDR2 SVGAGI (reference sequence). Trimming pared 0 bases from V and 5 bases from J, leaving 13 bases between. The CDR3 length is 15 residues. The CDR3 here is CASSYSTGRETEAFF. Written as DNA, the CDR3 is TGTGCCAGCAGTTACTCGACCGGGAGGGAGACTGAAGCTTTCTTT.

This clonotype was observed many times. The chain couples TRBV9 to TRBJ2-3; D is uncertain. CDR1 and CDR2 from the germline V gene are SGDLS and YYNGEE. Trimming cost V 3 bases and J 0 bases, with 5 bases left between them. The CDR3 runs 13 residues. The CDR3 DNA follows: TGTGCCAGCAGCGGAACTAGCACAGATACGCAGTATTTT. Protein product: CASSGTSTDTQYF.

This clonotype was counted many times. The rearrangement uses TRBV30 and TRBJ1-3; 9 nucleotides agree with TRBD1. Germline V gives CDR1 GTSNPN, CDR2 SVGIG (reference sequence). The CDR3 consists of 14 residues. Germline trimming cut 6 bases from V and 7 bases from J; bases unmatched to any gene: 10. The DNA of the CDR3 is TGTGCCTGCCACCCGGGACAGGGATCCAACACCATATATTTT. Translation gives CACHPGQGSNTIYF.

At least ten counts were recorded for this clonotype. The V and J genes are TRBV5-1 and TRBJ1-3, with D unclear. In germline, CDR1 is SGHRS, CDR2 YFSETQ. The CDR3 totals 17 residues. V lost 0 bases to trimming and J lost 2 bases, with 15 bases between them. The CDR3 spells CASSLGSSGFAGNTIYF. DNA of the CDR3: TGCGCCAGCAGCTTGGGATCATCCGGGTTCGCTGGAAACACCATATATTTT.

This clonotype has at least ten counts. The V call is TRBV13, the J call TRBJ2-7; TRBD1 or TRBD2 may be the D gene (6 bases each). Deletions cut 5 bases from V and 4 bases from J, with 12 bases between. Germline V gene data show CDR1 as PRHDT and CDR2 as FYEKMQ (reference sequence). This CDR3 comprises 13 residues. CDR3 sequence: CASSAGQPYEQYF. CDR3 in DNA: TGTGCCAGCAGCGCGGGACAACCGTACGAGCAGTACTTC. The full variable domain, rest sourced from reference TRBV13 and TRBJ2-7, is AAGVIQSPRHLIKEKRETATLKCYPIPRHDTVYWYQQGPGQDPQFLISFYEKMQSDKGSIPDRFSAQQFSDYHSELNMSSLELGDSALYFCASSAGQPYEQYFGPGTRLTVT.

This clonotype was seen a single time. The CDR3 nucleotides read TGTGCCAGCAGGGCAGGTGGGCCAGATACGCAGTATTTT. It translates to CASRAGGPDTQYF. This chain connects TRBV2 to TRBJ2-3; D gene ambiguous. Per germline, CDR1 SNHLY and CDR2 FYNNEI. Trimming took off 6 bases at V and 4 bases at J, with 11 bases between the two ends. The CDR3 runs 13 residues.

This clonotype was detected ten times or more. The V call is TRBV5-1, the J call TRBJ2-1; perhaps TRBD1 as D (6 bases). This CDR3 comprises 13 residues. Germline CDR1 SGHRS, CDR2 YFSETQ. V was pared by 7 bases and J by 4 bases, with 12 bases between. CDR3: CASGTPSYNEQFF. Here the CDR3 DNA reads TGCGCCAGCGGGACACCTTCTTACAATGAGCAGTTCTTC. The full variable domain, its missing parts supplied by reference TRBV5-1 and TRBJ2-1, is KAGVTQTPRYLIKTRGQQVTLSCSPISGHRSVSWYQQTPGQGLQFLFEYFSETQRNKGNFPGRFSGRQFSNSRSEMNVSTLELGDSALYLCASGTPSYNEQFFGPGTRLTVL.

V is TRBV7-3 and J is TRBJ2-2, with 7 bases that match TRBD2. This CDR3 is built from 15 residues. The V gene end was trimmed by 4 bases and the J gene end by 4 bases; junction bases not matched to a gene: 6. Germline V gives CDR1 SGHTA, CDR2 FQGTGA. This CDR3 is CASSSVPGGTGELFF. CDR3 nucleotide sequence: TGTGCCAGCAGCTCCGTCCCGGGGGGCACCGGGGAGCTGTTTTTT.

CDR3 amino acids: CASSPGPNYGYTF. CDR3 DNA: TGTGCCAGCTCACCGGGACCTAACTATGGCTACACCTTC. This rearrangement joins TRBV18 to TRBJ1-2, with D perhaps TRBD1 (5 bases). V was cut by 3 bases and J by 0 bases, with 5 bases left in between. This CDR3 comprises 13 residues. Looked up from germline, CDR1 is KGHSH and CDR2 is LQKENI.

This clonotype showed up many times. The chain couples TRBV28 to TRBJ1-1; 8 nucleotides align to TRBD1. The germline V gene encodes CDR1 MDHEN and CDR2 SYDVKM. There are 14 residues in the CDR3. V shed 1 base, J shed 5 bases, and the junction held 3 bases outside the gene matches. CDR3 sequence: CASSLSGGRTEAFF. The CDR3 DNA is TGTGCCAGCAGTTTATCAGGGGGCAGGACTGAAGCTTTCTTT.

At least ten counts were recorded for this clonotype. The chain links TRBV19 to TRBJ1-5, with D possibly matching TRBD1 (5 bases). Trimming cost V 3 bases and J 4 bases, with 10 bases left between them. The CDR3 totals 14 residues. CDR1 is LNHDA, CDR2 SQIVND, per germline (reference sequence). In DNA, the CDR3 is TGTGCCAGTAGTATTCAATCAGGGAATCAGCCCCAGCATTTT. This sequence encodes CASSIQSGNQPQHF.

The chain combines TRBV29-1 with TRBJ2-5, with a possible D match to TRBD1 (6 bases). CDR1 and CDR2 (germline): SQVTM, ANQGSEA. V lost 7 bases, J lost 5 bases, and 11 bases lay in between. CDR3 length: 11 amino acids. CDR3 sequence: CSGDRLETQYF. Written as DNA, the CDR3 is TGCAGCGGCGACAGGCTGGAGACCCAGTACTTC.

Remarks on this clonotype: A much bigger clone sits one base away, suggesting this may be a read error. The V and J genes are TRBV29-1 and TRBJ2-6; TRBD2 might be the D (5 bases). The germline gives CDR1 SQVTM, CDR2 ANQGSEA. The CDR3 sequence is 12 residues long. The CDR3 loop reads CSVDSGTNVLTF. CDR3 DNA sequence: TGCAGCGTGGACTCTGGGACCAACGTCCTGACTTTC.

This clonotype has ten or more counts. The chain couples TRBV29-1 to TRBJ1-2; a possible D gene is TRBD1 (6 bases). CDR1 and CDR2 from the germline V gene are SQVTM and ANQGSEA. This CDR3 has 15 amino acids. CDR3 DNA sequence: TGCAGTGTCCGAGGGGGTGAACTGGGGAACTATGGCTACACCTTC. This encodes CSVRGGELGNYGYTF.

DNA for the CDR3: TGCGCCAGCAGCCAAGCCGGCTATGGCTACACCTTC. Protein sequence: CASSQAGYGYTF. This chain connects TRBV4-1 to TRBJ1-2; D is unclear. V shed 1 base and J shed 4 bases, with 4 bases lying between them. In germline, CDR1 is MGHRA, CDR2 YSYEKL. The CDR3 has 12 amino acids.

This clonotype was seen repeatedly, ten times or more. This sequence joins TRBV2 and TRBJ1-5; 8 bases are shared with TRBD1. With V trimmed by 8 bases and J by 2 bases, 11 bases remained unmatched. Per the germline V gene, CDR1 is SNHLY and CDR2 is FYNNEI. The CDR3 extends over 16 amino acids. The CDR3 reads CASGVSPGGGNQPQHF. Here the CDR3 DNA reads TGTGCCAGCGGGGTTTCGCCAGGGGGCGGCAATCAGCCCCAGCATTTT.

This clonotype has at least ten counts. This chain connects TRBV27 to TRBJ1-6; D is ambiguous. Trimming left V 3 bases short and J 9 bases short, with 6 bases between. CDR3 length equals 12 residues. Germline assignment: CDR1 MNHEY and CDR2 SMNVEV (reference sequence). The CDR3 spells CASSFLGSPLHF. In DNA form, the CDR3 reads TGTGCCAGCAGTTTCCTCGGTTCACCCCTCCACTTT.